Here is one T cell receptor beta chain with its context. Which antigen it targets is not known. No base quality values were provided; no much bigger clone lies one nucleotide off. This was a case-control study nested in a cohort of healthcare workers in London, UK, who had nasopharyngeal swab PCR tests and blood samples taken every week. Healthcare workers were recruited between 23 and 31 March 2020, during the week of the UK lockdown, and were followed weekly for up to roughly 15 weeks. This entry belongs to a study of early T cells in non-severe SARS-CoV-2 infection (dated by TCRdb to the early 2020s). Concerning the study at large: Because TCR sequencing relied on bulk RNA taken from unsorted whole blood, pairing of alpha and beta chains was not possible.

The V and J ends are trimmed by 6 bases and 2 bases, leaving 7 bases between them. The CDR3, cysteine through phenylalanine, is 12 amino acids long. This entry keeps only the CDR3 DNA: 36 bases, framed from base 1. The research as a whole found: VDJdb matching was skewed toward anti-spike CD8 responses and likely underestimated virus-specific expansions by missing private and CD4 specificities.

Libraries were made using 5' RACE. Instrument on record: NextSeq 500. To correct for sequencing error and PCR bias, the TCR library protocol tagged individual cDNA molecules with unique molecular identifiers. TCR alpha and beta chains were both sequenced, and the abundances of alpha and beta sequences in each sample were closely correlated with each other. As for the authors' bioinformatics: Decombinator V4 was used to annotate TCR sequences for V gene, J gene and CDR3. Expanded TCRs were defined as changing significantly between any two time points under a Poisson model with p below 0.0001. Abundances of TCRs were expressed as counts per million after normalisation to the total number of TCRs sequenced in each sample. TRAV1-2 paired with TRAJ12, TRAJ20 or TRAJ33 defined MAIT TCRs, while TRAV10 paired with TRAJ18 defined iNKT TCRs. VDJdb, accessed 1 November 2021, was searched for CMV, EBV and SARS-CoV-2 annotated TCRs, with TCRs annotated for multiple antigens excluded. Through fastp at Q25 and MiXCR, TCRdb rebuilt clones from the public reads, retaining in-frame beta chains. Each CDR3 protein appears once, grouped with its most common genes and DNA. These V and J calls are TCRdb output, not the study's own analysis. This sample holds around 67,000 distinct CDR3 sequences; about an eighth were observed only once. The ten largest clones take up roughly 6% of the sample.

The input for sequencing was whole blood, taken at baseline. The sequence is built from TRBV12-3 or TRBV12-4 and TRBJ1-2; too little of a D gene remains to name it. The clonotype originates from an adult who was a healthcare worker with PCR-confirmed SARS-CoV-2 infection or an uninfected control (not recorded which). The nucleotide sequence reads TGTGCCAGCAGGATCATGAACTATGGCTACACCTTC. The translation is CASRIMNYGYTF.